This T cell receptor (beta chain) was sequenced in a study of T cells in Graves' hyperthyroidism and ophthalmopathy (dated by TCRdb to between 2017 and 2020). Regarding the study in general: To identify distinguishing TCR V-J signatures, a discovery cohort of about 100 patients was used, comprising 40 to 45 with Graves' ophthalmopathy and under 60 with stable Graves' hyperthyroidism. The study also compared thyroid tissue and blood T-cell repertoires from over 5 Graves' hyperthyroidism patients. Once sampling was done, hyperthyroidism patients were given methimazole at a starting dose of 30 mg daily, whereas ophthalmopathy patients were given high-dose intravenous methylprednisolone. Whether ophthalmopathy could be predicted prospectively was tested in an independent validation cohort made up of fewer than 20 hyperthyroidism patients plus 17 patients who later progressed to ophthalmopathy. According to the paper, TCR Vbeta CDR3 sequencing was carried out on approximately 140 peripheral blood samples, which came from over 40 ophthalmopathy, about 75 hyperthyroidism and some 17 progressor patients. For training and testing, the 100 or so patients in the discovery cohort were randomly divided in a 7:3 ratio.

V loses 8 bases, J loses 7 bases, and the germline ends lie 14 bases apart. CDR1 is given as SQVTM and CDR2 as ANQGSEA, both from the germline V gene. CDR3 length: 11 amino acids, cysteine to phenylalanine. Left in the record is the CDR3 DNA by itself, 33 bases read in frame from the first base. Graves' hyperthyroidism was defined as stable when no progression to ophthalmopathy occurred over 18 months of follow-up. The hyperthyroidism patients were between 18 and 65 years old and newly diagnosed, with a disease duration of less than 2 months. Exclusion was applied to patients with uncontrolled infections, other autoimmune diseases, pregnancy or lactation. Diagnoses were based on clinical symptoms, serum thyroxine and TRAb, thyroid ultrasound and orbital computed tomography. Total RNA was extracted using Trizol reagent, and RNA quality was assessed on an Agilent 2100 Bioanalyzer. A remark on this clonotype: Its antigen specificity is not known. The record has no base qualities; no much larger clone is one base away.

The TCR beta CDR3 regions were amplified from RNA transcripts. For the first round of RT-PCR on the TCR CDR3, the HTBI primer set was used together with the Qiagen OneStep RT-PCR kit. Libraries were constructed in a second round of multiplex PCR, after which size selection and purification were performed. Sequencing of the libraries was done on an Illumina HiSeq2000 using paired-end 100 bp reads. Concerning the study's data processing: SOAPnuke was used to process the raw data, throwing out any read that contained adapters or uncalled bases, had a mean Phred below 15, or lacked an exact constant-primer or identifier match. COPE v1.2.5 was used to merge high-quality paired reads, and clonotypes were defined as unique nucleotide sequences. MiTCR v1.1 was used to align the clonotypes against IMGT TRBV, TRBD and TRBJ reference segments. The analysis was restricted to V-J combinations with a frequency above 0.0001, which together covered about 99% of the repertoires. The TCS score was defined as the ratio of F50 (clonal expansion) to E x V (chaos), calculated using BLOSUM62-based TCRdist between CDR3 peptides within each V-J. Welch's t-statistics and random forest reduced around 520 V-J features to roughly 13, which were used in a naive Bayes classifier (R e1071). TCRdb cleaned the public reads at Q25 with fastp, built clones with MiXCR and kept in-frame beta chains. Rows matching on CDR3 protein sequence are summarized as one entry with the most common DNA and genes. These V and J calls originate from TCRdb's pipeline instead of the authors' own analysis. Here the sample has about 560,000 distinct CDR3 sequences; around 45% occur a single time. The biggest ten clones account for about 7.8% of the sample.

Overall study results and their limits: In validation, the model predicted progression to ophthalmopathy a median of roughly six months before onset, with 65% to 71% sensitivity and roughly 79% specificity. No statistical method was used to fix the sample size in advance, and group allocation was not hidden from the investigators. Ophthalmopathy was separated from stable hyperthyroidism by a 13 V-J signature model, with around 88% sensitivity and roughly 84% specificity obtained in cross-validation and 80%/75% obtained in testing. Blood samples also contained most of the expanded thyroid clonotypes (frequency above 0.001), which suggests that blood repertoires may reflect thyroid immune responses.

The sequence was obtained from a woman aged 18-29 years with Graves' hyperthyroidism. Donor details come from another sample of the same person, matched by shared clones. The chain is made from TRBV29-1 and TRBJ1-1; the D gene cannot be resolved reliably. Sequenced: peripheral blood or thyroid tissue (not recorded which). DNA sequence: TGCAGCCGAACCGTAGGAAGTGAAGCTTTCTTT. This yields the protein CSRTVGSEAFF.